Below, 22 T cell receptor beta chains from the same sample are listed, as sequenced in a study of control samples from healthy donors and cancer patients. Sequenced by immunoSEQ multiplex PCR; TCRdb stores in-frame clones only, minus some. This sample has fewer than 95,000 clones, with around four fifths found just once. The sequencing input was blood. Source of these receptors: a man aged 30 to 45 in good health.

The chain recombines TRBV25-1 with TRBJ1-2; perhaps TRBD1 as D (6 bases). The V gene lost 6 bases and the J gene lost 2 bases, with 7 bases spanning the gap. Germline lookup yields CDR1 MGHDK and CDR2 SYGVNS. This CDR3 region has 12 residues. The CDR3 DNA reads TGTGCCAGCAGGGACAGCAACTATGGCTACACCTTC. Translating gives CASRDSNYGYTF.

The CDR3 protein is CASRGNNEKLFF. As DNA, the CDR3 is TGTGCCAGCAGGGGGAATAATGAAAAACTGTTTTTT. The chain links TRBV11-1 to TRBJ1-4; D ambiguous. CDR1 SGHAT and CDR2 FQDESV come from the germline V gene (reference sequence). The V end was cut by 6 bases, the J end by 4 bases, with 6 bases between. The CDR3 runs to 12 residues.

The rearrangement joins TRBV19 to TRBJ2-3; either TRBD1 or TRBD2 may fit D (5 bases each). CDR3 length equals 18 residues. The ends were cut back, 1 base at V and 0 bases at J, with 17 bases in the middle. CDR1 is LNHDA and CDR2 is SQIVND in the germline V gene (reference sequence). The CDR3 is CASSIGGVAGASTDTQYF. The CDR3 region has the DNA TGTGCCAGTAGTATAGGAGGGGTAGCAGGCGCTAGCACAGATACGCAGTATTTT.

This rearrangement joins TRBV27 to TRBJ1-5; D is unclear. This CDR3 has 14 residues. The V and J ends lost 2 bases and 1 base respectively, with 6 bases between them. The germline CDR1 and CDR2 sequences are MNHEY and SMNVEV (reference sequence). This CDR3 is CASSLRQSNQPQHF. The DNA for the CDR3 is TGTGCCAGCAGTTTAAGGCAGAGCAATCAGCCCCAGCATTTT.

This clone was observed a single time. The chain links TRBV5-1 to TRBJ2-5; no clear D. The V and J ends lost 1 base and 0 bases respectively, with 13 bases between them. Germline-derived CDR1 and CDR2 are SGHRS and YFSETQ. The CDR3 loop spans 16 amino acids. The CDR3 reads CASSLSVGMYQETQYF. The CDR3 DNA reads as TGCGCCAGCAGCTTGTCGGTCGGCATGTACCAAGAGACCCAGTACTTC.

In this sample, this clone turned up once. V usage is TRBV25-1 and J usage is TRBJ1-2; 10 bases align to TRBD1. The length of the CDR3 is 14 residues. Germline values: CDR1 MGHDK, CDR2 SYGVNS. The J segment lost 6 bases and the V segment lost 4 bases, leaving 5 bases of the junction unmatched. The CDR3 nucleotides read TGTGCCAGCAGTGCTACGGGACAGGGGCATGGCTACACCTTC. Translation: CASSATGQGHGYTF.

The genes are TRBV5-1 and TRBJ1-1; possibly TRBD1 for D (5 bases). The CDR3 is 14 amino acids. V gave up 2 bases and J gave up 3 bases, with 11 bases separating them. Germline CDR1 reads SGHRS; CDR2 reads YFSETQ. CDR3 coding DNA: TGCGCCAGCAGCTTCAAGGGGCGCGACACTGAAGCTTTCTTT. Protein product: CASSFKGRDTEAFF.

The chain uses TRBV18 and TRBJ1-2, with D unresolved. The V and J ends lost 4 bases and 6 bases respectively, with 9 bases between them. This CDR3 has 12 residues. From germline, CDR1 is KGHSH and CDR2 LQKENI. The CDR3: CASSRFRDGYTF. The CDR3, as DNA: TGTGCCAGCTCACGGTTCCGGGATGGCTACACCTTC.

The CDR3: CATSGPGTANTEAFF. CDR3 coding DNA: TGTGCCACCAGTGGCCCCGGGACGGCTAACACTGAAGCTTTCTTT. The chain combines TRBV24-1 with TRBJ1-1; tentatively, D is TRBD1 (5 bases). CDR1 and CDR2 from the germline V gene are KGHDR and SFDVKD. V lost 5 bases to trimming and J lost 2 bases, with 14 bases between them. This CDR3 spans 15 amino acids.

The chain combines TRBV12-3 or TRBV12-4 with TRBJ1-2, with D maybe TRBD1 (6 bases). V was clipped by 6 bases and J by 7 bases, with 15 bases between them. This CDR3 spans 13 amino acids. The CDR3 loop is CASSTGTIAGYTF. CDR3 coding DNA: TGTGCCAGCAGCACCGGGACAATAGCTGGCTACACCTTC.

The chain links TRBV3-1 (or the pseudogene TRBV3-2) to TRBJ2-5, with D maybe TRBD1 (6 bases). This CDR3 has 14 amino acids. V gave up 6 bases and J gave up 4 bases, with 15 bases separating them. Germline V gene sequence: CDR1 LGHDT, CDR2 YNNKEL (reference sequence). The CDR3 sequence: CASRQTGSGETQYF. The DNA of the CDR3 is TGTGCCAGCAGACAAACAGGGTCCGGAGAGACCCAGTACTTC.

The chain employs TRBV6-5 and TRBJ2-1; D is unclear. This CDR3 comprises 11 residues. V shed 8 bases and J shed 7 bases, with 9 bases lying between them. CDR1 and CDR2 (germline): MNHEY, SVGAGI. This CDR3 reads CASSQLNEQFF. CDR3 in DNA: TGTGCCAGCTCCCAGCTTAATGAGCAGTTCTTC.

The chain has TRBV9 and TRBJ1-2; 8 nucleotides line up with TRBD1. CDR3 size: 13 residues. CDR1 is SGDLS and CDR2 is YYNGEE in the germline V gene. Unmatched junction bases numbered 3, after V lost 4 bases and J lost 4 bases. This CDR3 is CASSQDRVYGYTF. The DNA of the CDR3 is TGTGCCAGCAGCCAGGACAGGGTCTATGGCTACACCTTC. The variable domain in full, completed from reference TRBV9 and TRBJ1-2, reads DSGVTQTPKHLITATGQRVTLRCSPRSGDLSVYWYQQSLDQGLQFLIQYYNGEERAKGNILERFSAQQFPDLHSELNLSSLELGDSALYFCASSQDRVYGYTFGSGTRLTVV.

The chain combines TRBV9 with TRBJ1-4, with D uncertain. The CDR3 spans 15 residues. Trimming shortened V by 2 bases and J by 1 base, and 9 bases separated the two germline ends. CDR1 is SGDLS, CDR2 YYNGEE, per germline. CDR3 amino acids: CASSVPGITNEKLFF. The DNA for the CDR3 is TGTGCCAGCAGCGTCCCGGGGATAACTAATGAAAAACTGTTTTTT.

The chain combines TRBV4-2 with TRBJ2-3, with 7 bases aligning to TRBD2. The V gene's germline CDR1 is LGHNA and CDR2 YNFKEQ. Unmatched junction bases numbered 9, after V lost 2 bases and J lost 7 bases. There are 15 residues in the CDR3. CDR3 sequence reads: CASSQQTSYEYTQYF. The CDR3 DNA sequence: TGTGCCAGCAGCCAACAGACTAGCTATGAGTATACGCAGTATTTT.

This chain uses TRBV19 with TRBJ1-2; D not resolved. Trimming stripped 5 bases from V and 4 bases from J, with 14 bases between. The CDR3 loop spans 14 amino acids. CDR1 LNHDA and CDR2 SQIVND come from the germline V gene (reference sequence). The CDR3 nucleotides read TGTGCCAGTAGTGAAACCGGGAACTCCTATGGCTACACCTTC. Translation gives CASSETGNSYGYTF.

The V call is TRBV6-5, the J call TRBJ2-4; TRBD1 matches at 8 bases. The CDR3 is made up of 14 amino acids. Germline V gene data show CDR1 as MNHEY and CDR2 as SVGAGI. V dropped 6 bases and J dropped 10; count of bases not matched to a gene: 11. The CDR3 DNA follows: TGTGCCAGCAGGATGGGGACAGGCCTCTGGATTCAGTACTTC. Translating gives CASRMGTGLWIQYF.

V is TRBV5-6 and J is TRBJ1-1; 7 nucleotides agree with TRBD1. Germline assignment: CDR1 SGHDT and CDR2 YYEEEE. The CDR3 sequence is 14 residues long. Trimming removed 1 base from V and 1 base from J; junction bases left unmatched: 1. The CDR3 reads CASSLWDRNTEAFF. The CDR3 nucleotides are TGTGCCAGCAGCTTGTGGGACAGGAACACTGAAGCTTTCTTT. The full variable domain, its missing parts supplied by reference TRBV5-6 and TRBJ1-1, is DAGVTQSPTHLIKTRGQQVTLRCSPKSGHDTVSWYQQALGQGPQFIFQYYEEEERQRGNFPDRFSGHQFPNYSSELNVNALLLGDSALYLCASSLWDRNTEAFFGQGTRLTVV.

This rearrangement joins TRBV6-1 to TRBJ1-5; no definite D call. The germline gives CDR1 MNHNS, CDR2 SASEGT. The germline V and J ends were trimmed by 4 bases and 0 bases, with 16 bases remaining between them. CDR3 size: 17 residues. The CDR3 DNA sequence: TGTGCCAGCAGTGCTACCCCCGGGCCCCATAGCAATCAGCCCCAGCATTTT. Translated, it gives CASSATPGPHSNQPQHF.

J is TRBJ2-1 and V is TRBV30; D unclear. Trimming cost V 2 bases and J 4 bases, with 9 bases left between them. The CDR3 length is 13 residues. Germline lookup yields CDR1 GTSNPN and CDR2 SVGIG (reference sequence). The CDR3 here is CAWSPDRYNEQFF. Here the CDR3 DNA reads TGTGCCTGGAGTCCCGACCGATACAATGAGCAGTTCTTC.

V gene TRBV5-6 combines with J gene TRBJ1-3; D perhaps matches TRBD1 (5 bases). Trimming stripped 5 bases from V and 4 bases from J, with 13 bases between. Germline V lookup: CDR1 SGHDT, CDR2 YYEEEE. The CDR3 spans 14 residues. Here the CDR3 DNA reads TGTGCCAGCAGTCCTGATGGGACCGGAAACACCATATATTTT. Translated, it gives CASSPDGTGNTIYF. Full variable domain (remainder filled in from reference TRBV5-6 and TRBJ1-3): DAGVTQSPTHLIKTRGQQVTLRCSPKSGHDTVSWYQQALGQGPQFIFQYYEEEERQRGNFPDRFSGHQFPNYSSELNVNALLLGDSALYLCASSPDGTGNTIYFGEGSWLTVV.

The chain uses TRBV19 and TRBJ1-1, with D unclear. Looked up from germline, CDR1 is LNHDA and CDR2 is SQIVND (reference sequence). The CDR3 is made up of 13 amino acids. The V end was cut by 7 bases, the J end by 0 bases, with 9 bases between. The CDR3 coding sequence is TGTGCCAGTACGCGGCTCGTGAACACTGAAGCTTTCTTT. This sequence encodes CASTRLVNTEAFF.